This paragraph covers one T cell receptor (beta chain) sequence. The antigen remains unidentified. This CDR3 is 16 amino acids long. The V gene's germline CDR1 is SGHRS and CDR2 YFSETQ. Trimming took 4 bases from V and 0 from J, leaving 13 bases between them. As TCR cDNA was made by 5'RACE template switching, a universal primer site and UMIs were added. TCRdb reprocessed the 5' RACE reads with MiXCR, giving one entry per CDR3 protein. The profile shows around 250,000 distinct CDR3 sequences, around 5.2% of them singletons. The data belong to a study of T cells after yellow fever vaccination. Study-level background: Researchers used SMART-Seq v4 Ultra Low Input to prepare fractions that had low cell numbers.

Overall study findings and caveats: There was a small share of clonotypes that showed up in both the CD4 and CD8 compartments. Subsequent to the booster, the majority of primary-vaccination clones reappeared (roughly 95% CD4, about 90% CD8).

The V gene is TRBV5-1, the J gene TRBJ2-2, with TRBD1 as a possible D gene (6 bases). The TCR sequence derives from a man aged 18 to 29 who received the YFV17D yellow fever vaccine. This specimen consisted of CD4+ T cells sorted from PBMCs, obtained on the day of the yellow fever booster vaccination. The CDR3 DNA sequence: TGCGCCAGCAGCCGGACAGCTTCAGCGAACACCGGGGAGCTGTTTTTT. Protein sequence: CASSRTASANTGELFF.